The 5 T cell receptor beta chains below all came from one sample that was sequenced in a study of blood T cells in healthy people across ages. The use of a sample-barcoded 5' primer and a J-beta primer mix characterized a second PCR of roughly 6 to 11 cycles. TCRdb recomputed calls from the 5' RACE reads with MiXCR, one row per CDR3 protein. The table shows 870,000 or so distinct CDR3 sequences, with 25% to 35% occurring only once. Specimen: blood. These receptors were obtained from a woman older than 75 in good health.

This clonotype was observed a few times. This chain connects TRBV7-2 to TRBJ1-1; D remains unclear. Germline V lookup: CDR1 SGHTA, CDR2 FQGNSA. V was cut by 2 bases and J by 0 bases, with 13 bases left in between. This CDR3 is built from 16 residues. This CDR3 reads CASSLQDVGMNTEAFF. For the CDR3, the DNA is TGTGCCAGCAGCTTACAGGACGTTGGGATGAACACTGAAGCTTTCTTT.

CDR3 in amino acids: CASSNQIGLADNEQFF. As DNA, the CDR3 is TGCGCCAGCAGCAATCAAATAGGACTAGCAGACAATGAGCAGTTCTTC. This chain uses TRBV5-1 with TRBJ2-1; 8 positions match TRBD2. The CDR3 runs 16 residues. V dropped 4 bases and J dropped 5; count of bases not matched to a gene: 11. Germline V lookup: CDR1 SGHRS, CDR2 YFSETQ.

About this clonotype: A much larger clone differs by one base, so this may be a read error. The rearrangement joins TRBV28 to TRBJ2-7; 7 bases align to TRBD1. TRBJ2-5 matches the DNA end more closely, so the J call is doubtful. Germline CDR1 and CDR2: MDHEN and SYDVKM. The CDR3 sequence is 15 residues long. The DNA of the CDR3 is TGTGCCAGCTGCCCCCAACAGGGGTCGGTAGAGACCCAGTACTTC. Protein product: CASCPQQGSVETQYF.

The chain employs TRBV20-1 and TRBJ2-1; 7 bases match TRBD1. This CDR3 is built from 14 residues. V shed 3 bases and J 5 bases; nucleotides not matched to a gene: 7. CDR1 is DFQATT, CDR2 SNEGSKA, per germline (reference sequence). The chain's CDR3 is CSASVGQVDNEQFF. In nucleotides, the CDR3 is TGCAGTGCTAGTGTAGGACAGGTTGACAATGAGCAGTTCTTC.

This clonotype came up many times. The chain recombines TRBV2 with TRBJ2-7, with D uncertain. Deletions cut 5 bases from V and 0 bases from J, with 11 bases between. Per germline, CDR1 SNHLY and CDR2 FYNNEI. This CDR3 is built from 14 residues. CDR3 residues: CASSPLASSYEQYF. The CDR3 region has the DNA TGTGCCAGCAGTCCCCTGGCGTCCTCCTACGAGCAGTACTTC.